One and the same sample provided the 12 T cell receptor beta chains below, sequenced in a study of OX40 agonist ivuxolimab in advanced cancers. The library was obtained by the immunoSEQ multiplex PCR assay. Here the immuneACCESS table is served through TCRdb, limited to in-frame sequences with V and J called. Missing clones are a known gap in these copies; in checked studies unresolved V genes cover under half, and the rest lacks a known reason. Here the sample has 45,000 to 65,000 clones; about 91% occur a single time. The ten largest clonotypes hold roughly 9.4% of the sample. Sequencing was performed on CD4+ or CD8+ T cells sorted from blood, taken in a trial of the OX40 agonist ivuxolimab. Source of these receptors: an adult with an advanced solid tumor such as melanoma, head and neck, liver or kidney cancer.

This sequence joins TRBV5-6 and TRBJ2-7, with 7 bases lining up with TRBD1. Per the germline V gene, CDR1 is SGHDT and CDR2 is YYEEEE. V trimming: 3 bases; J trimming: 5 bases; junction bases outside the gene matches: 5. The CDR3 is 13 amino acids. The CDR3 loop is CASSSGTVDEQYF. Here the CDR3 DNA reads TGTGCCAGCAGCTCGGGGACAGTTGACGAGCAGTACTTC.

The gene calls are TRBV4-3 and TRBJ2-1, with 9 bases aligning to TRBD1. This CDR3 region has 16 residues. Per the germline V gene, CDR1 is LGHNA and CDR2 is YSLEER. With V trimmed by 1 base and J by 6 bases, 7 bases remained unmatched. Here the CDR3 reads CASSQVPGTGFNEQFF. CDR3 DNA sequence: TGCGCCAGCAGCCAAGTCCCCGGGACAGGGTTCAATGAGCAGTTCTTC.

The rearrangement joins TRBV11-2 to TRBJ2-6; D call uncertain. CDR3 length: 15 amino acids. The V gene lost 0 bases and the J gene lost 2 bases, with 5 bases spanning the gap. CDR1 is SGHAT, CDR2 FQNNGV, per germline. The CDR3 is CASSLEGAGANVLTF. CDR3 sequence (DNA): TGTGCCAGCAGCTTAGAGGGCGCTGGGGCCAACGTCCTGACTTTC.

The gene calls are TRBV19 and TRBJ1-5; the D is unclear. CDR3 size: 13 residues. Germline CDR1 is LNHDA and CDR2 is SQIVND (reference sequence). The germline V and J ends were trimmed by 5 bases and 1 base, with 6 bases remaining between them. This chain's CDR3 is CASSFQSNQPQHF. The CDR3 DNA sequence: TGTGCCAGTAGTTTTCAGAGCAATCAGCCCCAGCATTTT.

The chain has TRBV28 and TRBJ2-7; 8 nucleotides agree with TRBD2. Germline V lookup: CDR1 MDHEN, CDR2 SYDVKM. CDR3 length: 15 amino acids. V shed 5 bases and J 4 bases; nucleotides not matched to a gene: 10. The CDR3 nucleotides are TGTGCCAGCAGTCCGGGTGAGCGGGAGTGGTACGAGCAGTACTTC. Residues: CASSPGEREWYEQYF.

The gene calls are TRBV7-9 and TRBJ2-7, with 9 nucleotides matching TRBD1. Trimming cost V 8 bases and J 5 bases; bases outside gene matches: 13. This CDR3 contains 15 residues. CDR1 and CDR2 (germline): SEHNR, FQNEAQ (reference sequence). CDR3 region: CASGSTGGGSDEQYF. The DNA for the CDR3 is TGTGCCAGCGGATCTACAGGGGGCGGTTCGGACGAGCAGTACTTC.

V and J are TRBV27 and TRBJ1-1; D is uncertain. In germline, CDR1 is MNHEY, CDR2 SMNVEV (reference sequence). This CDR3 comprises 15 residues. Trimming took 0 bases from V and 3 from J, leaving 11 bases between them. Here the CDR3 DNA reads TGTGCCAGCAGTTTATCCTGGGGATCGGACACTGAAGCTTTCTTT. Translated, it gives CASSLSWGSDTEAFF.

J is TRBJ2-7 and V is TRBV9, with 10 bases that match TRBD1. The V and J ends lost 0 bases and 6 bases, in that order; junction bases with no gene match: 6. This CDR3 is built from 15 residues. Germline V gene sequence: CDR1 SGDLS, CDR2 YYNGEE. CDR3 residues: CASSVGTGTGAEQYF. The CDR3 coding sequence is TGTGCCAGCAGCGTAGGGACCGGGACAGGGGCCGAGCAGTACTTC.

The chain is built from TRBV6-5 and TRBJ2-7, with 7 positions matching TRBD1. The CDR3 is made up of 12 amino acids. Trimming removed 7 bases from V and 3 bases from J; junction bases left unmatched: 3. Germline V gene sequence: CDR1 MNHEY, CDR2 SVGAGI. DNA of the CDR3: TGTGCCAGCAACAACAGGGGCTACGAGCAGTACTTC. The encoded protein is CASNNRGYEQYF.

This clone came up once. V and J are TRBV27 and TRBJ2-3, with D perhaps matching TRBD1 (6 bases). V lost 4 bases, J lost 1 base, and 12 bases lay in between. The CDR3 has 15 amino acids. Germline CDR1 reads MNHEY; CDR2 reads SMNVEV (reference sequence). CDR3 nucleotides: TGTGCCAGCAGTTCTTGGGCAGGGGGCACAGATACGCAGTATTTT. Translated, it gives CASSSWAGGTDTQYF.

This clone has a single count. This chain connects TRBV6-5 to TRBJ2-7; 7 nucleotides match TRBD1. Germline-derived CDR1 and CDR2 are MNHEY and SVGAGI. V trimming: 5 bases; J trimming: 6 bases; junction bases outside the gene matches: 4. There are 12 residues in the CDR3. The CDR3 loop reads CASSAGTAEQYF. CDR3 coding DNA: TGTGCCAGCAGTGCCGGGACAGCCGAGCAGTACTTC.

The rearrangement links TRBV4-3 to TRBJ2-1, with no clear D. This CDR3 contains 13 residues. Per germline, CDR1 LGHNA and CDR2 YSLEER. Trimming took 0 bases from V and 8 from J, leaving 8 bases between them. DNA of the CDR3: TGCGCCAGCAGCCAAGACTTTAGGGATGAGCAGTTCTTC. Translated, it gives CASSQDFRDEQFF.